This TCR beta chain came from a study of CD8+CD57+ T cells in acquired aplastic anemia. The germline CDR1 and CDR2 sequences are DFQATT and SNEGSKA (reference sequence). The CDR3 sequence is 13 residues long. The ends lost 5 bases at V and 4 bases at J; junction bases unmatched: 8. The table lists this clonotype with many counts. TCR beta VDJ and CDR3 profiles were obtained from a genomic DNA template. Using its own MiXCR run on the reads, TCRdb lists one record per CDR3 protein. The sample comprises 150,000 to 200,000 distinct CDR3 sequences, about 47% of which are singletons, and under 3% rests with the top ten.

Sequencing was done on a sample of sorted CD4+, CD8+, or CD8+CD57+ T cells (not recorded which) from PBMCs. The chain employs TRBV20-1 and TRBJ2-7, with 7 nucleotides matching TRBD1. The origin of this receptor is a human donor in good health. The chain's CDR3 is CSASTGPGYEQYF. The CDR3 DNA is TGCAGTGCTTCGACAGGGCCTGGTTACGAGCAGTACTTC.